The 22 T cell receptor beta chains reported below all come from one sample, sequenced in a study of cytotoxic CD8 clonotypes in ibrutinib-treated CLL. Assay used: immunoSEQ multiplex PCR; TCRdb lists only in-frame clones, some missing. The sample carries nearly 300,000 clones, approximately 76% recorded once. This specimen consisted of PBMCs, obtained at disease progression, from a patient treated with ibrutinib. These receptors all come from a human donor with chronic lymphocytic leukemia.

This clone was seen just once. V usage is TRBV2 and J usage is TRBJ2-7, with 9 bases lining up with TRBD1. There are 17 residues in the CDR3. The V segment lost 2 bases and the J segment 4 bases; nucleotides outside the gene matches: 12. Germline lookup yields CDR1 SNHLY and CDR2 FYNNEI. CDR3 region: CASSEFLLGTGIYEQYF. DNA for the CDR3: TGTGCCAGCAGTGAATTTCTTTTGGGGACAGGGATATACGAGCAGTACTTC.

This chain joins TRBV9 and TRBJ2-3; D is unclear. CDR1 SGDLS and CDR2 YYNGEE come from the germline V gene. This CDR3 has 14 amino acids. Trimming left V 0 bases short and J 3 bases short, with 8 bases between. Here the CDR3 DNA reads TGTGCCAGCAGCGTAGATACGGTAACAGATACGCAGTATTTT. Residues: CASSVDTVTDTQYF.

This clone was observed a few times. The V and J genes are TRBV7-9 and TRBJ2-7, with 14 bases fitting TRBD2. CDR3 size: 17 residues. J was trimmed by 4 bases and V by 0 bases; bases with no gene match: 5. Germline values: CDR1 SEHNR, CDR2 FQNEAQ (reference sequence). CDR3 DNA sequence: TGTGCCAGCAGCTTAGCGCTTGGGACTAGCGGGAGTTACGAGCAGTACTTC. Translating it yields CASSLALGTSGSYEQYF.

The V and J genes are TRBV10-2 and TRBJ2-2; TRBD1 agrees at 9 bases. CDR1 is WSHSY and CDR2 is SAAADI in the germline V gene. V shed 7 bases, J shed 0 bases, and the junction held 12 bases outside the gene matches. This CDR3 has 18 amino acids. The CDR3 here is CASIRSDRGVSNTGELFF. The CDR3 bases are TGCGCCAGCATCCGGTCCGACAGGGGGGTTTCGAACACCGGGGAGCTGTTTTTT.

The J gene is TRBJ1-5, the V gene TRBV4-1; D is uncertain. CDR1 is MGHRA and CDR2 is YSYEKL in the germline V gene. Trimming took off 0 bases at V and 8 bases at J, with 11 bases between the two ends. The CDR3 loop spans 14 amino acids. Written as DNA, the CDR3 is TGCGCCAGCAGCCAAGATCACGACATCGAGCCCCAGCATTTT. This translates into CASSQDHDIEPQHF.

This clone showed up just a few times. The V gene is TRBV5-1, the J gene TRBJ1-2; TRBD1 matches 8 bases. CDR1 SGHRS and CDR2 YFSETQ come from the germline V gene. The CDR3 extends over 13 amino acids. The ends lost 5 bases at V and 7 bases at J; junction bases unmatched: 7. The DNA of the CDR3 is TGCGCCAGCAGTCCCGGACAGGGACCTGGCTACACCTTC. It specifies CASSPGQGPGYTF.

This rearrangement joins TRBV15 to TRBJ1-4; D not certain. Germline lookup yields CDR1 LNHNV and CDR2 YYDKDF (reference sequence). CDR3 length: 15 residues. The ends were cut back, 2 bases at V and 8 bases at J, with 15 bases in the middle. CDR3 sequence (DNA): TGTGCCACCAGCAGACTGAGCTCCCCGGGAGAAAAACTGTTTTTT. Protein: CATSRLSSPGEKLFF.

The rearrangement joins TRBV11-2 to TRBJ1-1, with D unclear. The CDR3 loop spans 15 amino acids. Trimming removed 3 bases at V and 4 bases at J, with 15 bases between. Looked up from germline, CDR1 is SGHAT and CDR2 is FQNNGV. CDR3 region: CASSLSSPLGTEAFF. Written as DNA, the CDR3 is TGTGCCAGCAGCTTGTCTTCGCCCTTAGGCACTGAAGCTTTCTTT.

The rearrangement links TRBV11-3 to TRBJ1-3, with 9 bases identical to TRBD1. The junction had 10 bases not matched to a gene; V was cut back by 1 base and J by 0 bases. Germline V gene data show CDR1 as SGHNT and CDR2 as YENEEA. The CDR3 consists of 19 residues. The DNA of the CDR3 is TGTGCCAGCAGCTTAGGAGGGACAGGGAAGACCCACTCTGGAAACACCATATATTTT. As protein: CASSLGGTGKTHSGNTIYF.

This clone has only a few counts. Other DNA sequences within the sample encode an identical CDR3. The chain uses TRBV20-1 and TRBJ2-7; D is uncertain. The CDR3 runs to 11 residues. Trimming shortened V by 3 bases and J by 0 bases, and 3 bases separated the two germline ends. In germline, CDR1 is DFQATT, CDR2 SNEGSKA (reference sequence). The CDR3 DNA is TGCAGTGCTAGCTACTCCTACGAGCAGTACTTC. This codes for CSASYSYEQYF.

V is TRBV6-1 and J is TRBJ2-7; unclear D gene. Germline loops: CDR1 MNHNS, CDR2 SASEGT. Trimming took 4 bases from V and 3 from J, leaving 22 bases between them. CDR3 length equals 17 residues. CDR3 DNA sequence: TGTGCCAGCAGTGGGGGTCGGCCTCCCCAATCCTTCTACGAGCAGTACTTC. It translates to CASSGGRPPQSFYEQYF.

This clone was seen only a few times. CDR3 region: CASGHTGYTEAFF. The CDR3 DNA is TGCGCCAGCGGACACACAGGGTATACTGAAGCTTTCTTT. This sequence joins TRBV4-1 and TRBJ1-1, with D possibly matching TRBD1 (6 bases). V was shortened by 8 bases and J by 5 bases, with 15 bases between the two germline ends. From germline, CDR1 is MGHRA and CDR2 YSYEKL. This CDR3 region has 13 residues.

The chain joins TRBV11-2 to TRBJ1-2; D unclear. V lost 1 base, J lost 8 bases, and 17 bases lay in between. The germline CDR1 and CDR2 sequences are SGHAT and FQNNGV. The CDR3 extends over 15 amino acids. This CDR3 reads CASSLARYGFTGYTF. The DNA for the CDR3 is TGTGCCAGCAGCTTAGCCCGATATGGGTTTACCGGCTACACCTTC.

The V and J genes are TRBV30 and TRBJ2-1, with 12 bases fitting TRBD2. The V gene's germline CDR1 is GTSNPN and CDR2 SVGIG (reference sequence). The J segment lost 9 bases and the V segment lost 7 bases, leaving 10 bases of the junction unmatched. The CDR3 contains 14 residues. CDR3 in amino acids: CAYLAGGPRSEQFF. The CDR3 nucleotides are TGTGCCTACCTAGCGGGGGGGCCTCGAAGTGAGCAGTTCTTC.

The chain links TRBV28 to TRBJ1-1, with no clear D. Germline CDR1 is MDHEN and CDR2 is SYDVKM. Trimming cost V 6 bases and J 3 bases, with 2 bases left between them. This CDR3 is built from 10 residues. CDR3 coding DNA: TGTGCCAGCAGGGACACTGAAGCTTTCTTT. Translating gives CASRDTEAFF.

The chain joins TRBV6-1 to TRBJ2-1, with D unclear. Trimming took off 0 bases at V and 8 bases at J, with 11 bases between the two ends. The CDR3 loop spans 14 amino acids. From germline, CDR1 is MNHNS and CDR2 SASEGT. CDR3 loop: CASSEADGLYEQFF. CDR3 DNA: TGTGCCAGCAGTGAAGCCGACGGTCTCTATGAGCAGTTCTTC.

The table lists this clone with a few counts. J is TRBJ2-7 and V is TRBV4-1; D unresolved. Germline CDR1 reads MGHRA; CDR2 reads YSYEKL. This CDR3 region has 12 residues. The V and J ends lost 0 bases and 7 bases respectively, with 7 bases between them. The CDR3 sequence: CASSQDGNEQYF. As DNA, the CDR3 is TGCGCCAGCAGCCAAGATGGCAATGAGCAGTACTTC.

V and J are TRBV6-5 and TRBJ2-5; no clear D. Germline V lookup: CDR1 MNHEY, CDR2 SVGAGI. Trimming took off 2 bases at V and 4 bases at J, with 11 bases between the two ends. The CDR3 covers 14 residues. CDR3 nucleotide sequence: TGTGCCAGCAGTTACGGACCGGAGAGAGAGACCCAGTACTTC. Translating it yields CASSYGPERETQYF.

The V and J genes are TRBV19 and TRBJ1-6; D is unresolved. Trimming took off 3 bases at V and 9 bases at J, with 15 bases between the two ends. The CDR3 loop spans 15 amino acids. From germline, CDR1 is LNHDA and CDR2 SQIVND (reference sequence). CDR3 sequence reads: CASSIVSSGISPLHF. The CDR3, as DNA: TGTGCCAGTAGTATTGTGTCGAGTGGGATTTCACCCCTCCACTTT.

The V gene is TRBV4-1, the J gene TRBJ2-1, with 9 bases aligning to TRBD1. CDR3 length equals 17 residues. Germline values: CDR1 MGHRA, CDR2 YSYEKL. V was pared by 0 bases and J by 9 bases, with 12 bases of the junction left unmatched. The CDR3 spells CASSQDQQGAGKGEQFF. The CDR3 bases are TGCGCCAGCAGCCAAGACCAACAGGGGGCCGGTAAGGGTGAGCAGTTCTTC.

V is TRBV7-6 and J is TRBJ1-1, with D unresolved. The CDR3 length is 13 residues. Germline V gene sequence: CDR1 SGHVS, CDR2 FNYEAQ. Trimming removed 4 bases from V and 0 bases from J, with 6 bases in between. CDR3 coding DNA: TGTGCCAGCAGCTCACAGCTGAACACTGAAGCTTTCTTT. Its protein product is CASSSQLNTEAFF.

This chain uses TRBV2 with TRBJ1-5; 7 bases line up with TRBD1. Looked up from germline, CDR1 is SNHLY and CDR2 is FYNNEI. This CDR3 region has 15 residues. Unmatched junction bases numbered 7, after V lost 4 bases and J lost 4 bases. Here the CDR3 reads CASSVHRGRNQPQHF. The CDR3 DNA follows: TGTGCCAGCAGTGTGCACAGGGGTAGGAATCAGCCCCAGCATTTT.